A selection of T cell receptor beta chains follows, all from one sample in a study of graft-versus-host responses after intestinal transplantation. Their target antigens are unknown. Measured with immunoSEQ multiplex PCR; TCRdb has only the in-frame clones, and not every one. Of roughly 100,000 clones listed, 85% to 95% are singletons. Here the sequenced sample was unstimulated CD8+ T cells sorted from spleen or lymph node cells, taken before transplant. The receptors come from a human donor who was the organ donor for an intestinal transplant. The CDR3 runs from the conserved cysteine through the conserved F or W. The order of the fields is CDR3 protein, CDR3 DNA, clone size, D gene, J gene, V gene. The D gene is left open where the match is weak. Clone sizes are given selectively: once, few, many, or a class where the clone is expanded.

CASSLGPGVGYGYTF	TGTGCCAGCAGCTTAGGTCCAGGGGTGGGCTATGGCTACACCTTC	-	-	TRBJ1-2	TRBV7-6
CASSGGWANYGYTF	TGCGCCAGCAGCGGTGGATGGGCCAACTATGGCTACACCTTC	few	-	TRBJ1-2	TRBV4-1
CASSWNRGDYEQYF	TGTGCCAGCAGCTGGAACAGGGGTGACTACGAGCAGTACTTC	once	TRBD1	TRBJ2-7	TRBV5-5
CASSGLSAEAFF	TGTGCCAGCAGCGGACTATCAGCTGAAGCTTTCTTT	-	-	TRBJ1-1	TRBV9
CASSFGSGSETQYF	TGTGCCAGCAGTTTTGGGTCAGGGTCGGAGACCCAGTACTTC	-	-	TRBJ2-5	TRBV28
CASSLGAGGQPQHF	TGTGCCAGCAGCTTAGGAGCAGGGGGTCAGCCCCAGCATTTT	-	TRBD1	TRBJ1-5	TRBV13
CASSLTGTVEWYNNGYTF	TGTGCCAGCAGCCTAACCGGGACAGTGGAGTGGTATAACAATGGCTACACCTTC	-	TRBD1	TRBJ1-2	TRBV5-4
CASEGREVEQFF	TGTGCCAGCGAAGGTCGGGAGGTTGAGCAGTTCTTC	-	TRBD2	TRBJ2-1	TRBV2
CASSIESSGGTASYGYTF	TGTGCCAGTAGTATAGAGAGTTCCGGGGGGACTGCATCTTATGGCTACACCTTC	-	-	TRBJ1-2	TRBV19
CASSESEGSEAFF	TGCGCCAGCAGTGAGTCGGAAGGGAGCGAAGCTTTCTTT	-	-	TRBJ1-1	TRBV10-2